Following are 24 T cell receptor beta chains from one sample sequenced in a study of T cell changes during pregnancy in multiple sclerosis. Profiling relied on immunoSEQ multiplex PCR, and the TCRdb table lists in-frame clones only, not all of them. This table has around 35,000 clones, around 92% appearing once. The sample consisted of PBMCs (not recorded whether the cells were cultured). The receptors derive from a female donor with multiple sclerosis, enrolled in a pregnancy study.

The chain is built from TRBV7-3 and TRBJ2-3, with no clear D. Trimming shortened V by 5 bases and J by 5 bases, and 11 bases separated the two germline ends. The germline V gene encodes CDR1 SGHTA and CDR2 FQGTGA. This CDR3 is 13 amino acids long. CDR3 in amino acids: CASSPPTLDTQYF. The DNA of the CDR3 is TGTGCCAGCAGCCCCCCGACCCTAGATACGCAGTATTTT.

The CDR3 DNA reads as TGTGCCAGCAGCTTAGTGTCCGGGAGATGGGGTACAGATACGCAGTATTTT. This codes for CASSLVSGRWGTDTQYF. V gene TRBV7-9 combines with J gene TRBJ2-3; D is perhaps TRBD2 (6 bases). This CDR3 region has 17 residues. With 1 base removed from V and 3 bases from J, the gap between germline ends came to 17 bases. Germline CDR1 SEHNR, CDR2 FQNEAQ (reference sequence).

The V call is TRBV5-5, the J call TRBJ2-5; D gene unclear. This CDR3 is built from 12 residues. Trimming took off 4 bases at V and 5 bases at J, with 9 bases between the two ends. CDR1 SGHKS and CDR2 YYEKEE come from the germline V gene (reference sequence). The CDR3 DNA reads as TGTGCCAGCAGCCAATCGATCGAGACCCAGTACTTC. This gives the protein CASSQSIETQYF.

The chain couples TRBV28 to TRBJ1-2; D is possibly TRBD1 (6 bases). CDR3 length equals 15 residues. Germline V gives CDR1 MDHEN, CDR2 SYDVKM. Trimming pared 5 bases from V and 3 bases from J, leaving 16 bases between. The CDR3 nucleotides read TGTGCCAGCAGTCTGGGTGGGGACACGGACTATGGCTACACCTTC. Amino acids: CASSLGGDTDYGYTF.

This clone has only one observation. The chain uses TRBV5-6 and TRBJ2-3; 12 bases align to TRBD2. The CDR3 has 19 residues. Germline CDR1 reads SGHDT; CDR2 reads YYEEEE. Losses at the gene ends were 3 bases for V and 1 base for J; bases not matched to a gene: 12. For the CDR3, the DNA is TGTGCCAGCAGCTCCTCGTACCTTCTAGCGGGAGGGCGCACAGATACGCAGTATTTT. Its translation: CASSSSYLLAGGRTDTQYF. The entire variable domain, with the rest obtained from reference TRBV5-6 and TRBJ2-3, is as follows: DAGVTQSPTHLIKTRGQQVTLRCSPKSGHDTVSWYQQALGQGPQFIFQYYEEEERQRGNFPDRFSGHQFPNYSSELNVNALLLGDSALYLCASSSSYLLAGGRTDTQYFGPGTRLTVL.

The chain has TRBV30 and TRBJ1-2; 7 bases align to TRBD1. This CDR3 spans 14 amino acids. Germline CDR1 GTSNPN, CDR2 SVGIG (reference sequence). V lost 4 bases and J lost 6; bases outside the gene matches: 11. This CDR3 reads CAWNRGREGHGYTF. For the CDR3, the DNA is TGTGCCTGGAACAGGGGCCGCGAGGGTCATGGCTACACCTTC. Full variable domain (outside the CDR3, taken from reference TRBV30 and TRBJ1-2): SQTIHQWPATLVQPVGSPLSLECTVEGTSNPNLYWYRQAAGRGLQLLFYSVGIGQISSEVPQNLSASRPQDRQFILSSKKLLLSDSGFYLCAWNRGREGHGYTFGSGTRLTVV.

V is TRBV14 and J is TRBJ2-5, with TRBD2 as a possible D gene (7 bases). V was pared by 4 bases and J by 3 bases, with 18 bases between. Germline V gene sequence: CDR1 SGHDN, CDR2 FVKESK. The CDR3 extends over 16 amino acids. CDR3 coding DNA: TGTGCCAGCAGCCCCCAGAGGGGAGGGGGGGAAGAGACCCAGTACTTC. Encoded protein: CASSPQRGGGEETQYF.

This chain connects TRBV2 to TRBJ2-3; D might be TRBD1 (6 bases). CDR3 length: 14 amino acids. The germline CDR1 and CDR2 sequences are SNHLY and FYNNEI. V gave up 4 bases and J gave up 1 base, with 9 bases separating them. CDR3 sequence (DNA): TGTGCCAGCAGTGTACAGGGACGCACAGATACGCAGTATTTT. Amino acid sequence: CASSVQGRTDTQYF.

The rearrangement links TRBV5-1 to TRBJ2-1, with 11 bases aligning to TRBD2. This CDR3 has 16 residues. Trimming cost V 4 bases and J 7 bases; bases outside gene matches: 10. From germline, CDR1 is SGHRS and CDR2 YFSETQ. The CDR3, as DNA: TGCGCCAGCAGCGCACCACTAGCGGGAGTATCGAATGAGCAGTTCTTC. As protein: CASSAPLAGVSNEQFF.

This clone was detected a few times. The J gene is TRBJ2-7, the V gene TRBV4-1, with 8 bases matching TRBD2. This CDR3 region has 13 residues. Germline values: CDR1 MGHRA, CDR2 YSYEKL. V trimming: 4 bases; J trimming: 3 bases; junction bases outside the gene matches: 2. The CDR3 DNA follows: TGCGCCAGCAGCCTAAGCGGGAGCTACGAGCAGTACTTC. Translated, it gives CASSLSGSYEQYF.

The chain carries TRBV9 and TRBJ2-5; 12 nucleotides agree with TRBD1. CDR3 length: 16 amino acids. The germline V gene encodes CDR1 SGDLS and CDR2 YYNGEE. Losses at the gene ends were 3 bases for V and 4 bases for J; bases not matched to a gene: 7. CDR3 amino acids: CASSAPGTGGRETQYF. Written as DNA, the CDR3 is TGTGCCAGCAGCGCCCCCGGGACAGGGGGCCGAGAGACCCAGTACTTC.

CDR3 sequence reads: CASSKNVGSPTDTQYF. Written as DNA, the CDR3 is TGTGCCAGCAGCAAAAATGTGGGATCGCCCACAGATACGCAGTATTTT. The chain couples TRBV5-4 to TRBJ2-3; no clear D gene. CDR1 and CDR2 from the germline V gene are SGHNT and YYREEE (reference sequence). The V gene lost 4 bases and the J gene lost 2 bases, with 17 bases spanning the gap. The CDR3 runs 16 residues.

The chain joins TRBV27 to TRBJ2-7, with 9 bases that match TRBD2. The germline gives CDR1 MNHEY, CDR2 SMNVEV (reference sequence). The CDR3 is 17 amino acids. After removal of 5 bases from V and 3 bases from J, the junction contained 14 bases not matched to a gene. The chain's CDR3 is CASSPVPPSGKYYEQYF. The CDR3 DNA follows: TGTGCCAGCAGTCCCGTTCCCCCTAGCGGGAAATACTACGAGCAGTACTTC.

The chain couples TRBV9 to TRBJ2-1; D unclear. The germline gives CDR1 SGDLS, CDR2 YYNGEE. The CDR3 totals 13 residues. V was pared by 0 bases and J by 6 bases, with 7 bases between. CDR3 DNA sequence: TGTGCCAGCAGCGTAGGGACCCCCAATGAGCAGTTCTTC. This translates into CASSVGTPNEQFF.

V is TRBV10-3 and J is TRBJ1-1, with 8 bases aligning to TRBD1. Per the germline V gene, CDR1 is ENHRY and CDR2 is SYGVKD. The CDR3 has 17 amino acids. Losses at the gene ends were 7 bases for V and 0 bases for J; bases not matched to a gene: 13. CDR3 bases: TGTGCCATCACTGGACAGGGTGGACTCATTTTGAACACTGAAGCTTTCTTT. This sequence encodes CAITGQGGLILNTEAFF.

This clone was counted a few times. Written as DNA, the CDR3 is TGCGCCAGCAGCGACAGGGACAATGCTGAAGCTTTCTTT. Its translation: CASSDRDNAEAFF. This sequence joins TRBV5-1 and TRBJ1-1; 7 positions match TRBD1. Germline V lookup: CDR1 SGHRS, CDR2 YFSETQ. The CDR3 spans 13 residues. Trimming at V came to 4 bases and at J to 6 bases, leaving 6 bases not matched to a gene.

The rearrangement links TRBV19 to TRBJ2-3; 9 bases align to TRBD1. Trimming took 10 bases from V and 5 from J; bases not matched to a gene: 7. The CDR3 covers 13 residues. Germline assignment: CDR1 LNHDA and CDR2 SQIVND (reference sequence). The chain's CDR3 is CAIGQGIGDTQYF. The CDR3 DNA reads as TGTGCCATCGGACAGGGGATAGGAGATACGCAGTATTTT.

This sequence joins TRBV18 and TRBJ1-5; D might be TRBD1 (5 bases). V gave up 2 bases and J gave up 5 bases, with 13 bases separating them. The V gene's germline CDR1 is KGHSH and CDR2 LQKENI. This CDR3 region has 15 residues. CDR3 residues: CASSPWEGADQPQHF. For the CDR3, the DNA is TGTGCCAGCTCACCATGGGAAGGGGCCGATCAGCCCCAGCATTTT. Based on the CDR3 plus reference TRBV18 and TRBJ1-5, the full variable domain is NAGVMQNPRHLVRRRGQEARLRCSPMKGHSHVYWYRQLPEEGLKFMVYLQKENIIDESGMPKERFSAEFPKEGPSILRIQQVVRGDSAAYFCASSPWEGADQPQHFGDGTRLSIL.

This clone was seen only once. The chain couples TRBV5-4 to TRBJ1-1; D remains unclear. The length of the CDR3 is 13 residues. The ends were cut back, 0 bases at V and 7 bases at J, with 10 bases in the middle. Germline-derived CDR1 and CDR2 are SGHNT and YYREEE (reference sequence). Here the CDR3 DNA reads TGTGCCAGCAGCTTGGAGGCGGTCAGTGAAGCTTTCTTT. Protein sequence: CASSLEAVSEAFF.

The chain couples TRBV2 to TRBJ1-4; D is possibly TRBD1 (6 bases). Trimming removed 6 bases at V and 7 bases at J, with 15 bases between. The CDR3 runs to 14 residues. Germline V gene lookup returns CDR1 SNHLY and CDR2 FYNNEI. This CDR3 reads CASSNQGYSEKLFF. CDR3 DNA sequence: TGTGCCAGCAGCAATCAGGGGTATTCTGAAAAACTGTTTTTT.

V usage is TRBV11-2 and J usage is TRBJ2-7; TRBD2 agrees at 10 bases. The germline V gene encodes CDR1 SGHAT and CDR2 FQNNGV. With V trimmed by 1 base and J by 0 bases, 0 bases remained unmatched. The CDR3 covers 15 residues. The CDR3 DNA is TGTGCCAGCAGCTTAGCTAGCGGGAGCTCCTACGAGCAGTACTTC. The encoded protein is CASSLASGSSYEQYF.

The chain combines TRBV15 with TRBJ2-3, with 15 bases fitting TRBD2. The junction had 5 bases not matched to a gene; V was cut back by 1 base and J by 0 bases. Germline V gene sequence: CDR1 LNHNV, CDR2 YYDKDF (reference sequence). CDR3 length: 19 residues. CDR3 in DNA: TGTGCCACCAGCAGAGGGACTAGCGGGAGGGCCGCAAGCACAGATACGCAGTATTTT. Protein sequence: CATSRGTSGRAASTDTQYF.

This rearrangement joins TRBV18 to TRBJ1-1; 9 bases fit TRBD1. The CDR3 is made up of 13 amino acids. After removal of 5 bases from V and 5 bases from J, the junction contained 3 bases not matched to a gene. The germline V gene has CDR1 KGHSH and CDR2 LQKENI. CDR3 sequence: CASSATGGTEAFF. In DNA form, the CDR3 reads TGTGCCAGCTCAGCGACAGGGGGGACTGAAGCTTTCTTT.

The chain uses TRBV5-1 and TRBJ2-3; the D is unclear. The CDR3 has 18 amino acids. V was trimmed by 1 base and J by 2 bases, leaving 20 bases between them. Germline V gene sequence: CDR1 SGHRS, CDR2 YFSETQ. CDR3 nucleotide sequence: TGCGCCAGCAGCTTGAGTCTGGTCAAAGGCTCAATCACAGATACGCAGTATTTT. This sequence encodes CASSLSLVKGSITDTQYF.